This T cell receptor (beta chain) was recorded in a study of blood T cells in healthy people across ages. Through a sample-barcoded 5' primer and a J-beta primer mix, a second PCR was run for about 6 to 12 cycles. TCRdb passed the 5' RACE reads through MiXCR, listing each CDR3 protein once. The sample has under 1,000,000 distinct CDR3 sequences, 36% seen once. This clonotype was detected only a few times. This CDR3 has 13 amino acids. Per the germline V gene, CDR1 is PRHDT and CDR2 is FYEKMQ (reference sequence). V shed 5 bases, J shed 5 bases, and the junction held 3 bases outside the gene matches. What was sequenced was blood. The TCR comes from a man between 18 and 35 years old in good health. This chain joins TRBV13 and TRBJ2-1; 7 bases map to TRBD1. The DNA for the CDR3 is TGTGCCAGCAGCGAGGGGGCGGACAATGAGCAGTTCTTC. As protein: CASSEGADNEQFF.